These 14 T cell receptor beta chains originate from one sample sequenced in a study of shared clonotypes between healthy human individuals (dated by TCRdb to between 2020 and 2021). The method behind the library was the immunoSEQ multiplex PCR assay. Drawn from immuneACCESS, this table holds only the in-frame rearrangements with V and J called that TCRdb kept. Clones are partly lost; checked studies trace under half to an unresolved V gene and leave the rest unexplained. The sample table records millions of clones; about 92% of these occur just once. The ten largest clonotypes hold roughly 0.14% of the sample. The sample comprised naive CD4+ T cells sorted from blood. Reading the label with the study, this specimen's cell subset or site is: CD45RA+ positively selected. The receptors stem from a man aged 18 to 35 in good health.

The chain recombines TRBV6-5 with TRBJ2-7; a possible D gene is TRBD2 (5 bases). The V and J ends lost 6 bases and 1 base respectively, with 10 bases between them. Germline CDR1 is MNHEY and CDR2 is SVGAGI. The CDR3 has 13 amino acids. The CDR3 is CASRTGMSYEQYF. CDR3 bases: TGTGCCAGCAGAACCGGGATGTCCTACGAGCAGTACTTC.

This sequence joins TRBV9 and TRBJ1-4; no definite D call. Germline CDR1 reads SGDLS; CDR2 reads YYNGEE. V dropped 0 bases and J dropped 3 bases, with 3 bases sitting between them. The CDR3 runs to 13 residues. CDR3: CASSVGANEKLFF. In nucleotides, the CDR3 is TGTGCCAGCAGCGTAGGGGCTAATGAAAAACTGTTTTTT.

The rearrangement uses TRBV7-9 and TRBJ2-7; the D gene is possibly TRBD2 (5 bases). This CDR3 has 12 residues. V lost 1 base to trimming and J lost 9 bases, with 10 bases between them. Germline V gives CDR1 SEHNR, CDR2 FQNEAQ (reference sequence). CDR3 sequence (DNA): TGTGCCAGCAGCTTAGGAGGGTTCGGGCAGTACTTC. It encodes CASSLGGFGQYF.

This sequence joins TRBV4-1 and TRBJ1-2; D is ambiguous. Germline V gene lookup returns CDR1 MGHRA and CDR2 YSYEKL. This CDR3 is 15 amino acids long. Deletions cut 0 bases from V and 2 bases from J, with 10 bases between. CDR3 region: CASSQEQTRNYGYTF. The DNA for the CDR3 is TGCGCCAGCAGCCAAGAGCAAACTCGGAACTATGGCTACACCTTC.

This clone has a handful of counts. J is TRBJ2-7 and V is TRBV10-1; D is ambiguous. Germline CDR1 reads WNHNN; CDR2 reads SYGVQD (reference sequence). This CDR3 contains 9 residues. Trimming left V 11 bases short and J 4 bases short, with 6 bases between. DNA of the CDR3: TGCGCCGCCGTATACGAGCAGTACTTC. Translated, it gives CAAVYEQYF.

J is TRBJ2-2 and V is TRBV30; perhaps TRBD1 as D (5 bases). The V end was cut by 0 bases, the J end by 7 bases, with 9 bases between. Germline V gene data show CDR1 as GTSNPN and CDR2 as SVGIG (reference sequence). This CDR3 contains 13 residues. CDR3: CAWSVHQGGELFF. Here the CDR3 DNA reads TGTGCCTGGAGTGTACATCAGGGCGGGGAGCTGTTTTTT. Based on the CDR3 plus reference TRBV30 and TRBJ2-2, the full variable domain is SQTIHQWPATLVQPVGSPLSLECTVEGTSNPNLYWYRQAAGRGLQLLFYSVGIGQISSEVPQNLSASRPQDRQFILSSKKLLLSDSGFYLCAWSVHQGGELFFGEGSRLTVL.

The chain is built from TRBV15 and TRBJ1-5; D gene unclear. The length of the CDR3 is 16 residues. V lost 1 base and J 3 bases, leaving 13 bases between the germline ends. Germline assignment: CDR1 LNHNV and CDR2 YYDKDF (reference sequence). CDR3 loop: CATSRVIGILNQPQHF. CDR3 coding DNA: TGTGCCACCAGCAGAGTGATCGGGATCCTCAATCAGCCCCAGCATTTT.

The table lists this clone with a count of one. The V gene is TRBV7-2, the J gene TRBJ1-2; D might be TRBD1 (5 bases). V dropped 4 bases and J dropped 7 bases, with 16 bases sitting between them. Germline V gives CDR1 SGHTA, CDR2 FQGNSA. The CDR3 is 14 amino acids. The CDR3 coding sequence is TGTGCCAGCAGCTCTCCGGGACGAACTTTTGGCTACACCTTC. This translates into CASSSPGRTFGYTF.

The chain couples TRBV7-2 to TRBJ1-3, with D tentatively TRBD1 (5 bases). Between the trimmed V and J ends, which lost 2 bases and 0 bases, there was a span of 8 bases. In germline, CDR1 is SGHTA, CDR2 FQGNSA. The CDR3 length is 15 residues. The CDR3 DNA is TGTGCCAGCAGCTTACGGGGCCCCTCTGGAAACACCATATATTTT. It specifies CASSLRGPSGNTIYF. The whole variable domain, remainder taken from reference TRBV7-2 and TRBJ1-3, is GAGVSQSPSNKVTEKGKDVELRCDPISGHTALYWYRQSLGQGLEFLIYFQGNSAPDKSGLPSDRFSAERTGGSVSTLTIQRTQQEDSAVYLCASSLRGPSGNTIYFGEGSWLTVV.

This chain uses TRBV30 with TRBJ2-7; D remains unclear. Germline CDR1 is GTSNPN and CDR2 is SVGIG (reference sequence). Deletions cut 0 bases from V and 6 bases from J, with 9 bases between. This CDR3 comprises 12 residues. The CDR3 here is CAWSVTSVEQYF. Written as DNA, the CDR3 is TGTGCCTGGAGTGTCACGTCCGTCGAGCAGTACTTC. The full variable domain, completed using reference TRBV30 and TRBJ2-7, is SQTIHQWPATLVQPVGSPLSLECTVEGTSNPNLYWYRQAAGRGLQLLFYSVGIGQISSEVPQNLSASRPQDRQFILSSKKLLLSDSGFYLCAWSVTSVEQYFGPGTRLTVT.

The chain is built from TRBV13 and TRBJ1-6, with D perhaps matching TRBD1 (5 bases). V lost 5 bases and J lost 7, with 15 bases in between. Germline CDR1 reads PRHDT; CDR2 reads FYEKMQ (reference sequence). This CDR3 contains 15 residues. The CDR3 DNA is TGTGCCAGCAGCCCACTTGGGGCCTCCAATTCACCCCTCCACTTT. This gives the protein CASSPLGASNSPLHF. The whole variable domain, remainder taken from reference TRBV13 and TRBJ1-6, is AAGVIQSPRHLIKEKRETATLKCYPIPRHDTVYWYQQGPGQDPQFLISFYEKMQSDKGSIPDRFSAQQFSDYHSELNMSSLELGDSALYFCASSPLGASNSPLHFGNGTRLTVT.

On this clone itself: The same CDR3 can be traced to other DNA sequences in this sample. The chain has TRBV5-1 and TRBJ2-3; TRBD1 might be the D (5 bases). Germline-derived CDR1 and CDR2 are SGHRS and YFSETQ. V gave up 0 bases and J gave up 3 bases, with 8 bases separating them. This CDR3 is 14 amino acids long. In nucleotides, the CDR3 is TGCGCCAGCAGCTTGGGACAGTCAACAGATACGCAGTATTTT. It encodes CASSLGQSTDTQYF.

There are a few counts of this clone. The V call is TRBV2, the J call TRBJ1-5, with 7 bases matching TRBD1. There are 14 residues in the CDR3. V gave up 1 base and J gave up 6 bases; unmatched junction bases: 3. In germline, CDR1 is SNHLY, CDR2 FYNNEI. CDR3 coding DNA: TGTGCCAGCAGTGAAGGACAGGGCTTTCAGCCCCAGCATTTT. This gives the protein CASSEGQGFQPQHF.

V and J are TRBV4-3 and TRBJ1-1; unclear D gene. CDR3 size: 15 residues. Trimming removed 0 bases at V and 0 bases at J, with 8 bases between. From germline, CDR1 is LGHNA and CDR2 YSLEER. CDR3 coding DNA: TGCGCCAGCAGCCAAGAAGTGCCTCTGAACACTGAAGCTTTCTTT. Its protein product is CASSQEVPLNTEAFF.